These T cell receptor beta chains were read from a single sample in a study of blood T cell repertoires in COVID-19. TCRdb's table, derived via immunoSEQ multiplex PCR, lists solely in-frame clones and lacks some. The sample lists 95,000 to 110,000 clones, over 60% seen once, with 4.3% in the top ten. The sequencing input was peripheral blood. The receptors originated from a man between 65 and 79 years old with acute or convalescent COVID-19. The CDR3 runs from the conserved cysteine through the conserved F or W. Size is stated for part of the rows, as once, few or many counts, or as a class when the clone is expanded.

.	TRBV11-3	TRBJ2-7	13	CASSLGEGYEQYF
.	TRBV7-3	TRBJ2-5	15	CASSLNRNREETQYF
.	TRBV2	TRBJ2-2	14	CASSDRRNTGELFF
.	TRBV14	TRBJ2-7	13	CASSRALHYEQYF
.	TRBV5-6	TRBJ2-7	14	CASSPDGQGDEQYF
.	TRBV28	TRBJ1-2	14	CASRSGQGSNGYTF
once	TRBV5-4	TRBJ2-1	16	CASSLASGGAGNEQFF
.	TRBV4-2	TRBJ1-1	17	CASSQFMTGTLNTEAFF
once	TRBV7-2	TRBJ1-1	13	CASSSGVVTEAFF
.	TRBV5-8	TRBJ1-5	16	CASSVRQGASNQPQHF
.	TRBV5-1	TRBJ2-6	15	CASSFGTAGANVLTF
.	TRBV11-2	TRBJ1-2	16	CASSFGGQSTNYGYTF
.	TRBV7-2	TRBJ1-2	14	CASSRDRGQYGYTF
.	TRBV11-2	TRBJ2-7	13	CASSFLAGQEQYF
.	TRBV29-1	TRBJ1-2	11	CSVEEGRSYTF
.	TRBV19	TRBJ1-2	11	CASSSAFGYTF
few	TRBV7-2	TRBJ1-5	14	CASSFGQGLEPQHF
.	TRBV5-8	TRBJ1-5	14	CASSLDGSNQPQHF
.	TRBV5-1	TRBJ2-3	14	CASMTGGSIDTQYF
.	TRBV7-3	TRBJ2-5	15	CASSPGTGIGETQYF
.	TRBV7-2	TRBJ1-2	15	CASSLDPSGGPGYTF
.	TRBV15	TRBJ2-1	13	CATSRDLGREQFF
.	TRBV13	TRBJ2-1	11	CASSLGREQFF
.	TRBV5-1	TRBJ1-5	15	CASSLQAGGNQPQHF
.	TRBV5-1	TRBJ1-1	13	CASSLTGNTEAFF
.	TRBV19	TRBJ1-2	11	CASSLQGSHTF
.	TRBV11-2	TRBJ2-1	13	CASSLAQYNEQFF
.	TRBV14	TRBJ2-5	14	CASSQGSIQETQYF
.	TRBV18	TRBJ1-2	12	CASSPKDRDLFF